This TCR beta chain was found in a study of monozygotic twins with inflammatory bowel disease. Germline values: CDR1 KGHSH, CDR2 LQKENI. The CDR3 is 12 amino acids. TCRdb reprocessed the 5' RACE reads and reports one entry per CDR3 protein, with no DNA. Found here are about 160,000 distinct CDR3 sequences; the top ten clones hold under 3.5%. The sequence derives from a human donor with ulcerative colitis or Crohn's disease, or a healthy co-twin of an affected twin (not recorded which). Sample: blood. The chain is built from TRBV18 and TRBJ1-6; TCRdb's D call of TRBD1 is untestable without DNA. The CDR3 spells CASSRTGPALHF.